This T cell receptor (beta chain) was obtained from a study of blood T cell repertoires in COVID-19. The CDR3 loop spans 13 amino acids. CDR1 and CDR2 from the germline V gene are SGHTS and YDEGEE. The V end was cut by 2 bases, the J end by 8 bases, with 13 bases between. Per the original data handling: Nucleated cell counts were estimated from reference gene primer amplification. Generated by immunoSEQ multiplex PCR, the TCRdb table keeps only in-frame clones and is missing some. V and J calls and clone size are copied from that table; D and trimming were computed from the DNA. The table shows approximately 70,000 clones, with about 88% occurring only once. Only one count was recorded for this clone.

The chain has TRBV5-8 and TRBJ1-2, with D perhaps TRBD1 (5 bases). Sequenced input: peripheral blood. The TCR was taken from a human donor in a cohort sampled during active COVID-19. The CDR3 sequence: CASSFGQGLGYTF. CDR3 nucleotide sequence: TGTGCCAGCAGCTTTGGTCAGGGACTCGGCTACACCTTC.